One sample yielded the 27 T cell receptor beta chains listed below, sequenced in a study of cytomegalovirus exposure and HLA in healthy donors. 13 Jbeta primers and 60 Vbeta primers were used for the PCR. The repertoire was sequenced with immunoSEQ multiplex PCR; TCRdb's copy has only in-frame clones and lacks some. The table lists around 99,000 clones, around 80% of them singletons, with roughly 3% in the top ten. Source material: PBMCs. These receptor sequences come from a man aged 25 to 40 in good health and CMV-seropositive.

V is TRBV5-1 and J is TRBJ2-5; the match to TRBD1 covers 8 bases. The CDR3 covers 16 residues. Germline-derived CDR1 and CDR2 are SGHRS and YFSETQ. The V and J ends lost 4 bases and 3 bases, in that order; junction bases with no gene match: 11. CDR3 loop: CASSLTPGGREETQYF. The CDR3 bases are TGCGCCAGCAGCCTAACTCCAGGGGGCAGGGAAGAGACCCAGTACTTC. The whole variable domain, remainder taken from reference TRBV5-1 and TRBJ2-5, is KAGVTQTPRYLIKTRGQQVTLSCSPISGHRSVSWYQQTPGQGLQFLFEYFSETQRNKGNFPGRFSGRQFSNSRSEMNVSTLELGDSALYLCASSLTPGGREETQYFGPGTRLLVL.

The gene calls are TRBV5-1 and TRBJ2-5; TRBD2 aligns across 10 bases. Per the germline V gene, CDR1 is SGHRS and CDR2 is YFSETQ. The CDR3 contains 17 residues. J lost 2 bases, V lost 3 bases, and 10 bases had no gene match. The CDR3 reads CASSSQRGGLIQETQYF. In DNA form, the CDR3 reads TGCGCCAGCAGCTCCCAGCGGGGGGGCCTTATACAAGAGACCCAGTACTTC. The full variable domain, with the rest looked up from reference TRBV5-1 and TRBJ2-5, is KAGVTQTPRYLIKTRGQQVTLSCSPISGHRSVSWYQQTPGQGLQFLFEYFSETQRNKGNFPGRFSGRQFSNSRSEMNVSTLELGDSALYLCASSSQRGGLIQETQYFGPGTRLLVL.

The chain recombines TRBV6-7 with TRBJ1-3, with 7 bases identical to TRBD1. TRBV6-7 is placed among ORFs of uncertain function. This CDR3 has 14 residues. J gave up 4 bases and V 6 bases, and 6 bases lay outside the gene matches. CDR3 bases: TGTGCCAGCAGGACGGACAGGTTCGGAAACACCATATATTTT. It encodes CASRTDRFGNTIYF.

The chain recombines TRBV7-8 with TRBJ1-2, with 12 bases identical to TRBD1. With V trimmed by 1 base and J by 7 bases, 7 bases remained unmatched. This CDR3 region has 16 residues. Germline CDR1 reads SGHVS; CDR2 reads FQNEAQ. CDR3 DNA: TGTGCCAGCAGCTTAGTTTCGGGACAGGGGGCGACTGGCTACACCTTC. Translation gives CASSLVSGQGATGYTF.

The chain uses TRBV5-1 and TRBJ2-7, with unresolved D. The CDR3 is 16 amino acids. Germline CDR1 reads SGHRS; CDR2 reads YFSETQ. Trimming removed 1 base from V and 6 bases from J, with 20 bases in between. CDR3 in DNA: TGCGCCAGCAGCTTGCCGGCAGGCCCCCGAGCTGGCGAGCAGTACTTC. Translation gives CASSLPAGPRAGEQYF.

This chain uses TRBV5-5 with TRBJ1-2; TRBD1 matches 7 bases. Germline trimming cut 4 bases from V and 4 bases from J; bases unmatched to any gene: 13. CDR1 is SGHKS and CDR2 is YYEKEE in the germline V gene (reference sequence). The CDR3 is 16 amino acids. The CDR3 DNA reads TGTGCCAGCAGCGTGGAGGACAGGCGTTTGGGCTATGGCTACACCTTC. As protein: CASSVEDRRLGYGYTF.

This chain joins TRBV6-4 and TRBJ1-1; tentatively, D is TRBD1 (6 bases). There are 15 residues in the CDR3. The V end lost 5 bases, the J end lost 1 base, and 14 bases lay between the germline ends. Germline-derived CDR1 and CDR2 are MRHNA and SNTAGT. The DNA of the CDR3 is TGTGCCAGCAGTCTTTTGGACAGCCGGAACACTGAAGCTTTCTTT. Its translation: CASSLLDSRNTEAFF.

The chain carries TRBV9 and TRBJ1-2; 7 bases fit TRBD1. The CDR3 length is 13 residues. CDR1 is SGDLS and CDR2 is YYNGEE in the germline V gene. The V segment lost 4 bases and the J segment 6 bases; nucleotides outside the gene matches: 6. The chain's CDR3 is CASSPGQRDGYTF. The CDR3 DNA reads as TGTGCCAGCAGCCCGGGACAGAGGGATGGCTACACCTTC.

This sequence joins TRBV19 and TRBJ1-1, with 9 positions matching TRBD1. V gave up 4 bases and J gave up 0 bases; unmatched junction bases: 12. CDR1 is LNHDA, CDR2 SQIVND, per germline (reference sequence). This CDR3 region has 18 residues. The CDR3 nucleotides are TGTGCCAGTAGTACCTATCCGGGGACAGGGAGCATGAACACTGAAGCTTTCTTT. It translates to CASSTYPGTGSMNTEAFF.

This chain joins TRBV5-1 and TRBJ2-7, with TRBD2 matching over 8 bases. The CDR3 has 15 amino acids. The junction had 9 bases not matched to a gene; V was cut back by 0 bases and J by 7 bases. The germline gives CDR1 SGHRS, CDR2 YFSETQ. CDR3 residues: CASSLALAGTKEQYF. The CDR3 nucleotides read TGCGCCAGCAGCTTGGCGTTAGCGGGGACCAAGGAGCAGTACTTC. The complete variable domain, with remaining parts taken from reference TRBV5-1 and TRBJ2-7, reads KAGVTQTPRYLIKTRGQQVTLSCSPISGHRSVSWYQQTPGQGLQFLFEYFSETQRNKGNFPGRFSGRQFSNSRSEMNVSTLELGDSALYLCASSLALAGTKEQYFGPGTRLTVT.

V is TRBV7-2 and J is TRBJ1-4, with 7 nucleotides matching TRBD1. This CDR3 is built from 15 residues. From germline, CDR1 is SGHTA and CDR2 FQGNSA. V was pared by 2 bases and J by 4 bases, with 4 bases of the junction left unmatched. The CDR3 loop is CASSLWGQRNEKLFF. CDR3 coding DNA: TGTGCCAGCAGCTTATGGGGACAGCGTAATGAAAAACTGTTTTTT.

The chain carries TRBV11-3 and TRBJ1-6, with a weak D call TRBD1 (5 bases). Trimming shortened V by 5 bases and J by 10 bases, and 18 bases separated the two germline ends. Looked up from germline, CDR1 is SGHNT and CDR2 is YENEEA. There are 15 residues in the CDR3. The CDR3 nucleotides are TGTGCCAGCAGCCCCGGGCGGGGTGAGGGGTCACCCCTCCACTTT. Protein sequence: CASSPGRGEGSPLHF.

The genes are TRBV11-2 and TRBJ2-5, with D possibly matching TRBD2 (5 bases). Germline CDR1 and CDR2: SGHAT and FQNNGV. V dropped 5 bases and J dropped 7 bases, with 8 bases sitting between them. CDR3 length: 11 amino acids. The CDR3 DNA reads TGTGCCAGCAGCCTACGGGGGACCCAGTACTTC. It codes for CASSLRGTQYF.

The DNA of the CDR3 is TGTGCCAGCAGTGGGGCCAGGATGGTCCAAGAGACCCAGTACTTC. This gives the protein CASSGARMVQETQYF. The gene calls are TRBV2 and TRBJ2-5; the D is unclear. Trimming left V 4 bases short and J 1 base short, with 13 bases between. CDR3 size: 15 residues. Looked up from germline, CDR1 is SNHLY and CDR2 is FYNNEI.

The V gene is TRBV2, the J gene TRBJ2-3, with TRBD2 matching over 10 bases. The CDR3 has 18 amino acids. V lost 5 bases and J lost 0; bases outside the gene matches: 11. Germline loops: CDR1 SNHLY, CDR2 FYNNEI. The CDR3 here is CASSRRTSGVSSTDTQYF. The CDR3 DNA sequence: TGTGCCAGCAGTCGCCGGACTAGCGGTGTTTCTAGCACAGATACGCAGTATTTT.

As to this clone: One end of the junction is discordant with germline, which a read error may explain. The chain combines TRBV6-1 with TRBJ1-2; possible D gene TRBD1, 5 bases. The CDR3 extends over 13 amino acids. Germline assignment: CDR1 MNHNS and CDR2 SASEGT. The CDR3 DNA reads TGTGCCAGCAGTGGGGGGGACTGGCGCGACTCAAACTTC. It codes for CASSGGDWRDSNF.

The chain uses TRBV5-1 and TRBJ2-5; 12 bases align to TRBD1. This CDR3 has 15 residues. Per the germline V gene, CDR1 is SGHRS and CDR2 is YFSETQ. J was trimmed by 5 bases and V by 6 bases; bases with no gene match: 8. CDR3 DNA sequence: TGCGCCAGCAAAAGAGGGGACAGGGGGCTTGAGACCCAGTACTTC. Its translation is CASKRGDRGLETQYF.

This chain joins TRBV5-4 and TRBJ2-5, with 10 bases that match TRBD2. This CDR3 region has 16 residues. Germline CDR1 is SGHNT and CDR2 is YYREEE (reference sequence). V was clipped by 4 bases and J by 5 bases; unmatched bases: 11. CDR3 amino acids: CASSRRTSGDWETQYF. CDR3 DNA sequence: TGTGCCAGCAGCCGACGGACTAGCGGAGATTGGGAGACCCAGTACTTC.

The V gene is TRBV29-1, the J gene TRBJ2-1, with 8 bases identical to TRBD2. The CDR3 sequence is 15 residues long. Trimming cost V 7 bases and J 0 bases; bases outside gene matches: 8. CDR1 is SQVTM, CDR2 ANQGSEA, per germline. CDR3 loop: CSARAGVSSYNEQFF. In nucleotides, the CDR3 is TGCAGCGCAAGAGCGGGGGTAAGCTCCTACAATGAGCAGTTCTTC.

The chain links TRBV14 to TRBJ2-7; D is unclear. Between the trimmed V and J ends, which lost 3 bases and 4 bases, there was a span of 13 bases. Germline V gives CDR1 SGHDN, CDR2 FVKESK. The length of the CDR3 is 14 residues. CDR3 in amino acids: CASSHIRHPYEQYF. CDR3 sequence (DNA): TGTGCCAGCAGCCACATTAGACACCCTTACGAGCAGTACTTC.

The chain joins TRBV7-8 to TRBJ1-2; a possible D gene is TRBD1 (6 bases). The CDR3 loop spans 14 amino acids. V lost 7 bases to trimming and J lost 4 bases, with 16 bases between them. CDR1 SGHVS and CDR2 FQNEAQ come from the germline V gene. CDR3 DNA sequence: TGTGCCAGCACCGACCTACAGGGCGGCTATGGCTACACCTTC. Protein sequence: CASTDLQGGYGYTF.

The rearrangement links TRBV5-1 to TRBJ2-7; D may be TRBD1 (5 bases). Germline CDR1 and CDR2: SGHRS and YFSETQ. Trimming removed 5 bases from V and 5 bases from J, with 17 bases in between. This CDR3 comprises 14 residues. CDR3 in amino acids: CASSSGQGSDEQYF. DNA of the CDR3: TGCGCCAGCAGTTCCGGACAAGGAAGCGACGAGCAGTACTTC. The full variable domain, its missing parts supplied by reference TRBV5-1 and TRBJ2-7, is KAGVTQTPRYLIKTRGQQVTLSCSPISGHRSVSWYQQTPGQGLQFLFEYFSETQRNKGNFPGRFSGRQFSNSRSEMNVSTLELGDSALYLCASSSGQGSDEQYFGPGTRLTVT.

The chain employs TRBV6-5 and TRBJ2-3, with a possible D match to TRBD2 (7 bases). Germline lookup yields CDR1 MNHEY and CDR2 SVGAGI. The CDR3 sequence is 15 residues long. V was shortened by 11 bases and J by 0 bases, with 18 bases between the two germline ends. DNA for the CDR3: TGTGCCGTCTCTCTAGGGGGGGCGAGCACAGATACGCAGTATTTT. Protein product: CAVSLGGASTDTQYF.

The chain links TRBV27 to TRBJ1-2, with 7 nucleotides matching TRBD1. This CDR3 contains 17 residues. The V segment lost 6 bases and the J segment 8 bases; nucleotides outside the gene matches: 21. Germline CDR1 and CDR2: MNHEY and SMNVEV (reference sequence). The CDR3 nucleotides are TGTGCCAGCAGCCGCCTCCCTCCGGGACAGTCATACCTGGGCTACACCTTC. Its translation is CASSRLPPGQSYLGYTF.

The chain recombines TRBV7-9 with TRBJ2-1, with 12 bases lining up with TRBD2. CDR1 SEHNR and CDR2 FQNEAQ come from the germline V gene (reference sequence). Unmatched junction bases numbered 8, after V lost 4 bases and J lost 7 bases. The CDR3 covers 16 residues. CDR3 region: CASSWTLAGGGNEQFF. The CDR3 nucleotides are TGTGCCAGCAGCTGGACACTAGCGGGGGGAGGGAATGAGCAGTTCTTC.

The chain recombines TRBV5-1 with TRBJ1-1; possibly TRBD1 for D (5 bases). The V gene lost 4 bases and the J gene lost 6 bases, with 19 bases spanning the gap. Germline CDR1 SGHRS, CDR2 YFSETQ. There are 15 residues in the CDR3. This CDR3 reads CASSTGGGGHAEAFF. As DNA, the CDR3 is TGCGCCAGCAGCACCGGGGGGGGTGGACACGCTGAAGCTTTCTTT. Full variable domain (missing parts from reference TRBV5-1 and TRBJ1-1): KAGVTQTPRYLIKTRGQQVTLSCSPISGHRSVSWYQQTPGQGLQFLFEYFSETQRNKGNFPGRFSGRQFSNSRSEMNVSTLELGDSALYLCASSTGGGGHAEAFFGQGTRLTVV.

This rearrangement joins TRBV7-8 to TRBJ1-2, with 8 bases that match TRBD1. The CDR3 covers 13 residues. Germline V gene data show CDR1 as SGHVS and CDR2 as FQNEAQ. V shed 1 base, J shed 7 bases, and the junction held 2 bases outside the gene matches. CDR3 coding DNA: TGTGCCAGCAGCTTAGGGACAGGGCCTGGCTACACCTTC. Translated, it gives CASSLGTGPGYTF. Drawing the rest from reference TRBV7-8 and TRBJ1-2, the complete variable domain is GAGVSQSPRYKVAKRGQDVALRCDPISGHVSLFWYQQALGQGPEFLTYFQNEAQLDKSGLPSDRFFAERPEGSVSTLKIQRTQQEDSAVYLCASSLGTGPGYTFGSGTRLTVV.